The next 17 T cell receptor beta chains were all read from a single sample in a study of cytotoxic CD8 clonotypes in ibrutinib-treated CLL. Clones were sequenced by immunoSEQ multiplex PCR, and TCRdb holds only the in-frame ones, with some missing. The sample comprises approximately 190,000 clones, about three quarters of which are singletons, and more than 4.5% rests with the top ten. The sequencing used PBMCs, collected after 12 months of ibrutinib treatment. The receptors were gathered from a human donor with chronic lymphocytic leukemia.

The rearrangement joins TRBV6-5 to TRBJ1-6; no clear D gene. The germline V and J ends were trimmed by 5 bases and 0 bases, with 8 bases remaining between them. Germline-derived CDR1 and CDR2 are MNHEY and SVGAGI. CDR3 size: 15 residues. CDR3 in DNA: TGTGCCAGCAGTCCGACTGACTCCTATAATTCACCCCTCCACTTT. It is translated as CASSPTDSYNSPLHF.

The chain carries TRBV19 and TRBJ2-7; 12 nucleotides agree with TRBD2. CDR1 and CDR2 (germline): LNHDA, SQIVND (reference sequence). Trimming took 5 bases from V and 4 from J; bases not matched to a gene: 6. The CDR3 length is 15 residues. The chain's CDR3 is CASSSRTSGKYEQYF. For the CDR3, the DNA is TGTGCCAGTAGTTCCCGGACTAGCGGGAAATACGAGCAGTACTTC.

The J gene is TRBJ1-2, the V gene TRBV25-1; TRBD1 matches 9 bases. CDR3 length: 13 amino acids. In germline, CDR1 is MGHDK, CDR2 SYGVNS. With V trimmed by 4 bases and J by 8 bases, 5 bases remained unmatched. CDR3 DNA sequence: TGTGCCAGCAGTGCAGGGACAGGGCGGGGCTACACCTTC. Translation: CASSAGTGRGYTF.

V gene TRBV6-6 combines with J gene TRBJ2-5, with 13 bases that match TRBD2. CDR1 and CDR2 from the germline V gene are MNHNY and SVGAGI (reference sequence). This CDR3 is 16 amino acids long. V lost 7 bases and J lost 0; bases outside the gene matches: 5. CDR3 sequence (DNA): TGTGCCAGCACCGCGACTAGCGGGGGGTACCAAGAGACCCAGTACTTC. It translates to CASTATSGGYQETQYF.

V gene TRBV4-1 combines with J gene TRBJ2-4; 10 bases fit TRBD2. Germline V gene lookup returns CDR1 MGHRA and CDR2 YSYEKL. There are 15 residues in the CDR3. With 4 bases clipped from V and 9 bases from J, the junction kept 9 bases outside the gene matches. In DNA, the CDR3 is TGCGCCAGCAGCCGCCAGCGGGAGGGTTTTCCCATTCAGTACTTC. Encoded protein: CASSRQREGFPIQYF.

This chain connects TRBV18 to TRBJ2-7; TRBD1 might be the D (6 bases). The CDR3 loop spans 14 amino acids. The germline V and J ends were trimmed by 2 bases and 3 bases, with 11 bases remaining between them. Germline CDR1 is KGHSH and CDR2 is LQKENI. CDR3 sequence reads: CASSPNEGVYEQYF. The CDR3 coding sequence is TGTGCCAGCTCACCAAATGAGGGGGTCTACGAGCAGTACTTC.

This clone was recorded many times. V is TRBV30 and J is TRBJ1-1; TRBD1 is a possible D gene (5 bases). Trimming shortened V by 5 bases and J by 4 bases, and 11 bases separated the two germline ends. The CDR3 loop spans 12 amino acids. CDR1 GTSNPN and CDR2 SVGIG come from the germline V gene (reference sequence). The CDR3 DNA is TGTGCCTGGGGACACGCTCCCACTGAAGCTTTCTTT. It encodes CAWGHAPTEAFF.

The rearrangement uses TRBV4-2 and TRBJ1-5; no firm D call. Germline V gene sequence: CDR1 LGHNA, CDR2 YNFKEQ. CDR3 size: 16 residues. Between the trimmed V and J ends, which lost 1 base and 0 bases, there was a span of 10 bases. The CDR3 sequence is CASSQASGLSNQPQHF. In DNA, the CDR3 is TGTGCCAGCAGCCAAGCTTCTGGTCTTAGCAATCAGCCCCAGCATTTT.

V usage is TRBV7-2 and J usage is TRBJ1-1, with D perhaps matching TRBD1 (6 bases). CDR1 is SGHTA, CDR2 FQGNSA, per germline. V was trimmed by 5 bases and J by 1 base, leaving 17 bases between them. The CDR3 is 16 amino acids. This CDR3 reads CASSLRGRVANTEAFF. Written as DNA, the CDR3 is TGTGCCAGCAGCCTGAGGGGGAGGGTCGCGAACACTGAAGCTTTCTTT.

The V and J genes are TRBV29-1 and TRBJ2-1; perhaps TRBD2 as D (6 bases). The CDR3 contains 14 residues. Per germline, CDR1 SQVTM and CDR2 ANQGSEA. The germline V and J ends were trimmed by 0 bases and 4 bases, with 10 bases remaining between them. In DNA, the CDR3 is TGCAGCGTTGAAGAGGGACTCAAATACAATGAGCAGTTCTTC. Protein: CSVEEGLKYNEQFF.

This clone was seen a handful of times. This rearrangement joins TRBV5-1 to TRBJ1-1; 7 nucleotides align to TRBD1. Germline V CDR1 and CDR2: SGHRS, YFSETQ. The V gene end was trimmed by 3 bases and the J gene end by 10 bases; junction bases not matched to a gene: 12. This CDR3 has 14 amino acids. CDR3 bases: TGCGCCAGCAGCTCGGACAGGCGCGGGGGATCAGCTTTCTTT. This translates into CASSSDRRGGSAFF.

The V call is TRBV15, the J call TRBJ2-7, with 8 bases matching TRBD1. The V segment lost 5 bases and the J segment 3 bases; nucleotides outside the gene matches: 9. Germline V gene data show CDR1 as LNHNV and CDR2 as YYDKDF (reference sequence). The CDR3 extends over 15 amino acids. The CDR3 region has the DNA TGTGCCACCAGCGGAATCGGGACAGGTGACTACGAGCAGTACTTC. Translation gives CATSGIGTGDYEQYF.

The CDR3 region has the DNA TGTGCCAGCAGCCTCCTTGAGGCTAAATCACCCGCTTTCTTT. Translated, it gives CASSLLEAKSPAFF. This chain joins TRBV11-2 and TRBJ1-1, with D unresolved. V was shortened by 5 bases and J by 11 bases, with 21 bases between the two germline ends. Germline CDR1 is SGHAT and CDR2 is FQNNGV. The CDR3 extends over 14 amino acids.

This clone was seen a few times. The chain recombines TRBV4-2 with TRBJ2-5; D is perhaps TRBD1 or TRBD2 (5 bases each). Trimming shortened V by 1 base and J by 5 bases, and 17 bases separated the two germline ends. This CDR3 has 16 amino acids. Germline lookup yields CDR1 LGHNA and CDR2 YNFKEQ. The CDR3 sequence is CASSQGDRDWGETQYF. As DNA, the CDR3 is TGTGCCAGCAGCCAAGGGGATAGGGATTGGGGGGAGACCCAGTACTTC.

CDR3 coding DNA: TGTGCCAGCCTATTAAATACTGAAGCTTTCTTT. Translation gives CASLLNTEAFF. The rearrangement joins TRBV18 to TRBJ1-1; D gene unclear. Trimming shortened V by 8 bases and J by 5 bases, and 9 bases separated the two germline ends. Germline V gene data show CDR1 as KGHSH and CDR2 as LQKENI. The CDR3 is 11 residues long.

The gene calls are TRBV11-2 and TRBJ2-7, with no clear D. The CDR3 contains 13 residues. V was pared by 3 bases and J by 3 bases, with 9 bases between. CDR1 is SGHAT and CDR2 is FQNNGV in the germline V gene. The CDR3 bases are TGTGCCAGCAGCTTTGACTGGGGCTACGAGCAGTACTTC. Residues: CASSFDWGYEQYF. Variable domain in full (rest from reference TRBV11-2 and TRBJ2-7): EAGVAQSPRYKIIEKRQSVAFWCNPISGHATLYWYQQILGQGPKLLIQFQNNGVVDDSQLPKDRFSAERLKGVDSTLKIQPAKLEDSAVYLCASSFDWGYEQYFGPGTRLTVT.

The rearrangement links TRBV18 to TRBJ1-1, with a weak D call TRBD1 (6 bases). The CDR3 contains 15 residues. V was trimmed by 3 bases and J by 1 base, leaving 12 bases between them. The germline gives CDR1 KGHSH, CDR2 LQKENI. The CDR3 region is CASSPVLQGNTEAFF. CDR3 nucleotides: TGTGCCAGCTCACCCGTTTTACAGGGGAACACTGAAGCTTTCTTT.